This T cell receptor beta chain was sequenced during a study of T cells in Graves' hyperthyroidism and ophthalmopathy. Turning to the study itself: Peripheral blood was obtained at initial diagnosis, preceding any treatment.

The study left out patients who had uncontrolled infection, other autoimmune disease, pregnancy or lactation. TCR beta CDR3 sequences were amplified from RNA transcripts. Using the HTBI primer set, a first-round RT-PCR was run on the TCR CDR3. TCRdb re-called the multiplex PCR reads with MiXCR, one entry per CDR3 protein. The sample has roughly 570,000 distinct CDR3 sequences, 15% to 17% seen once. This CDR3 comprises 14 residues. The junction had 7 bases not matched to a gene; V was cut back by 6 bases and J by 9 bases. For this clonotype: A much larger clone differs by one base, so this may be a read error.

Sequenced input: blood. V is TRBV12-3 or TRBV12-4 and J is TRBJ2-1, with TRBD2 matching over 11 bases. The sequence was collected from a woman between 25 and 40 years old with Graves' hyperthyroidism. CDR3 residues: CASREGLAVSEQFF. CDR3 nucleotides: TGTGCCAGCAGAGAGGGACTAGCGGTTAGTGAGCAGTTCTTC.